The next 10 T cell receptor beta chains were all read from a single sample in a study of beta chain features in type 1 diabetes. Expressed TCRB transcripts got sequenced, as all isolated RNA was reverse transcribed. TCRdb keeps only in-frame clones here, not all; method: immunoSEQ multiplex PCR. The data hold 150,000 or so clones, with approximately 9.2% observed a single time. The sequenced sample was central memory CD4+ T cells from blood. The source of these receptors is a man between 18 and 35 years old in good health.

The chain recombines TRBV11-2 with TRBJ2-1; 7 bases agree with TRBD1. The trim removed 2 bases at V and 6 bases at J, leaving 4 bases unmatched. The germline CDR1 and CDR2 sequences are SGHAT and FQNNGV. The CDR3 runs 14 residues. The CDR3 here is CASSLRGLANEQFF. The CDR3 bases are TGTGCCAGCAGCTTAAGGGGGCTTGCCAATGAGCAGTTCTTC. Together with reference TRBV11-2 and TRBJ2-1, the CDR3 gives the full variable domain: EAGVAQSPRYKIIEKRQSVAFWCNPISGHATLYWYQQILGQGPKLLIQFQNNGVVDDSQLPKDRFSAERLKGVDSTLKIQPAKLEDSAVYLCASSLRGLANEQFFGPGTRLTVL.

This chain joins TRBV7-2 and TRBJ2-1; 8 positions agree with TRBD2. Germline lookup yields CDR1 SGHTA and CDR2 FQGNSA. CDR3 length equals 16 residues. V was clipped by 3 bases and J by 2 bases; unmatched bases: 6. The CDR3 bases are TGTGCCAGCAGCTTTTCCGGGGGGGGCCCCTACAATGAGCAGTTCTTC. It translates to CASSFSGGGPYNEQFF.

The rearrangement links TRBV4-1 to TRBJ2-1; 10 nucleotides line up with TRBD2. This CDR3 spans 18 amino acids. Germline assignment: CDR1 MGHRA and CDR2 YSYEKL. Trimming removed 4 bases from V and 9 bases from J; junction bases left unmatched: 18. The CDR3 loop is CASSRFAGASGGTSEQFF. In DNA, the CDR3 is TGCGCCAGCAGCCGCTTTGCCGGGGCTAGCGGGGGCACGAGTGAGCAGTTCTTC.

Written as DNA, the CDR3 is TGTGCCAGCAGCCGACGGACTAGCGGGGAAAGCACAGATACGCAGTATTTT. This codes for CASSRRTSGESTDTQYF. The rearrangement links TRBV4-2 to TRBJ2-3; 12 bases are a match to TRBD2. The CDR3 extends over 17 amino acids. V trimming: 4 bases; J trimming: 0 bases; junction bases outside the gene matches: 5. Germline V gene lookup returns CDR1 LGHNA and CDR2 YNFKEQ.

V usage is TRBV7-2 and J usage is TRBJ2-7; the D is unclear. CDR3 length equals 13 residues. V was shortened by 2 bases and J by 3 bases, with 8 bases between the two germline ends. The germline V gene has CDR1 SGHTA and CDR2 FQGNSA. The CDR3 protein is CASSLRRFYEQYF. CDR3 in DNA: TGTGCCAGCAGCTTAAGGCGGTTCTACGAGCAGTACTTC.

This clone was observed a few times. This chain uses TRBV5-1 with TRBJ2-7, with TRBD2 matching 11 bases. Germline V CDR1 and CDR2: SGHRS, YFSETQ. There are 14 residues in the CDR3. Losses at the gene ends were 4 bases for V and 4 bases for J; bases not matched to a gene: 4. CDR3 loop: CASSGSGGAYEQYF. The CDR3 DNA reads TGCGCCAGCAGCGGTAGCGGGGGGGCGTACGAGCAGTACTTC.

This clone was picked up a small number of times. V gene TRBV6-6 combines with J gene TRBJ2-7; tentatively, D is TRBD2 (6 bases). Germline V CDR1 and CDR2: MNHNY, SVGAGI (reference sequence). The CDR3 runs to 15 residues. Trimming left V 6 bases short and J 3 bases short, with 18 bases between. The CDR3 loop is CASSQPGTRNYEQYF. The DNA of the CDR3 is TGTGCCAGCAGCCAACCCGGGACTCGAAACTACGAGCAGTACTTC.

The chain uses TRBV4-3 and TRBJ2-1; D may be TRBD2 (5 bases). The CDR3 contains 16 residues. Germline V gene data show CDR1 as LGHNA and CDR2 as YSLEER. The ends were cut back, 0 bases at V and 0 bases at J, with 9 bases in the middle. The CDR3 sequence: CASSQDERNSYNEQFF. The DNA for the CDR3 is TGCGCCAGCAGCCAAGATGAGCGGAACTCCTACAATGAGCAGTTCTTC.

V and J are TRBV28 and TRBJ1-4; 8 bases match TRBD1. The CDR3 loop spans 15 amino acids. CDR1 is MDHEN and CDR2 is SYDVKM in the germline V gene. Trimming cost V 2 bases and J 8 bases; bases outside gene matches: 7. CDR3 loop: CASSLAGTGSEKLFF. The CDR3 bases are TGTGCCAGCAGTTTAGCCGGGACAGGTAGCGAAAAACTGTTTTTT. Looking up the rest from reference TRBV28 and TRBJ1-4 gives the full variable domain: DVKVTQSSRYLVKRTGEKVFLECVQDMDHENMFWYRQDPGLGLRLIYFSYDVKMKEKGDIPEGYSVSREKKERFSLILESASTNQTSMYLCASSLAGTGSEKLFFGSGTQLSVL.

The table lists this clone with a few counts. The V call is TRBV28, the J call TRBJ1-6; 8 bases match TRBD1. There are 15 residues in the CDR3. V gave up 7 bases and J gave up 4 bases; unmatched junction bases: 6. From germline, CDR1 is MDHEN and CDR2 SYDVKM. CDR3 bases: TGTGCCAGCATCACCGGACAGGGTTATAATTCACCCCTCCACTTT. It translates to CASITGQGYNSPLHF.